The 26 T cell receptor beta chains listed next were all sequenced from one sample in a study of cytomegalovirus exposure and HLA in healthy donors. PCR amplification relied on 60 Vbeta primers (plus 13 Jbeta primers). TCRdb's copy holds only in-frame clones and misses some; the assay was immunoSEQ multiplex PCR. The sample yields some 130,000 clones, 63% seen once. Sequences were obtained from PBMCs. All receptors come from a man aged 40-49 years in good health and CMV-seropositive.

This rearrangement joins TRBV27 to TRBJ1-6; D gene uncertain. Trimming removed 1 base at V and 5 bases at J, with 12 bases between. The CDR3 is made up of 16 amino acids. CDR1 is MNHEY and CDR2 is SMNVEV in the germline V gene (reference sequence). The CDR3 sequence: CASSLWAPANNSPLHF. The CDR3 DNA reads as TGTGCCAGCAGTTTATGGGCCCCTGCAAATAATTCACCCCTCCACTTT.

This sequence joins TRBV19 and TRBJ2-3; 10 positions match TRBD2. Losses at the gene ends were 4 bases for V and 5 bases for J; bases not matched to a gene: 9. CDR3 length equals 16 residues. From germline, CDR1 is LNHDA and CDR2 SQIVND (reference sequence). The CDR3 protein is CASSNLPSGGRDTQYF. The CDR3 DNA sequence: TGTGCCAGTAGTAACCTACCTAGCGGGGGCCGAGATACGCAGTATTTT.

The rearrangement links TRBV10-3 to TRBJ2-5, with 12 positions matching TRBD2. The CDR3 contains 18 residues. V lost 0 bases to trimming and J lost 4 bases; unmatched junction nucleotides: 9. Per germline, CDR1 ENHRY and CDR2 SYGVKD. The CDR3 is CAISESMASGRAPETQYF. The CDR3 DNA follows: TGTGCCATCAGTGAGTCGATGGCTAGCGGGAGGGCCCCAGAGACCCAGTACTTC.

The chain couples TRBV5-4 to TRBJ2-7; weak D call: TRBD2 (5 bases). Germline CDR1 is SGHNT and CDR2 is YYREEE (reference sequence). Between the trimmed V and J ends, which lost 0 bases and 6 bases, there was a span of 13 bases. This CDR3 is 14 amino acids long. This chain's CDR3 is CASSLAGLATEQYF. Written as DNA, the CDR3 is TGTGCCAGCAGCTTGGCGGGTCTAGCTACCGAGCAGTACTTC.

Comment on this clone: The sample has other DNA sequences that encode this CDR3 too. The CDR3 DNA reads TGTGCCAGCAGGTCGACAGGGAATAGCAATCAGCCCCAGCATTTT. It yields the protein CASRSTGNSNQPQHF. The chain is built from TRBV6-5 and TRBJ1-5, with 7 bases matching TRBD1. There are 15 residues in the CDR3. The germline CDR1 and CDR2 sequences are MNHEY and SVGAGI. Trimming at V came to 6 bases and at J to 0 bases, leaving 5 bases not matched to a gene.

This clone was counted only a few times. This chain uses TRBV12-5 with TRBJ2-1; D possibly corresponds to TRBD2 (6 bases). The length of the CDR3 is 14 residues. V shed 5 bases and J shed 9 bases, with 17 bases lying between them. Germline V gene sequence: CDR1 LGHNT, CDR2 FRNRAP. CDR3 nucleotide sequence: TGTGCTAGTGGTGGGGACTCAGGGATCGGTGAGCAGTTCTTC. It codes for CASGGDSGIGEQFF.

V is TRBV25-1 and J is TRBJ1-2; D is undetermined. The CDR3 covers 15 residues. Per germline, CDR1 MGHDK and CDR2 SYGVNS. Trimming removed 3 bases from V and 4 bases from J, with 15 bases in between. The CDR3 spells CASSEERRGGYGYTF. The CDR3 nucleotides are TGTGCCAGCAGTGAGGAACGTCGGGGTGGCTATGGCTACACCTTC.

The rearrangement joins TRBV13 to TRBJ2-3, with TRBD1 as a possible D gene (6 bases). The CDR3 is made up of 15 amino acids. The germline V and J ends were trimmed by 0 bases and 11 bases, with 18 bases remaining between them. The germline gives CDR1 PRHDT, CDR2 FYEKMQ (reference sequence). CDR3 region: CASSLGDGAAQGQYF. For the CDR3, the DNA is TGTGCCAGCAGCTTAGGGGACGGGGCAGCACAGGGGCAGTATTTT.

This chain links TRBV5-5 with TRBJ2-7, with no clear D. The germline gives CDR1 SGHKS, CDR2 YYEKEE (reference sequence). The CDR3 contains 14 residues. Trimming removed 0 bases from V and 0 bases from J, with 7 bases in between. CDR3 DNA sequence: TGTGCCAGCAGCTTGGCCGCGGTCTCCTACGAGCAGTACTTC. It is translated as CASSLAAVSYEQYF. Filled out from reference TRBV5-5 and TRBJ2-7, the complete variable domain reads DAGVTQSPTHLIKTRGQQVTLRCSPISGHKSVSWYQQVLGQGPQFIFQYYEKEERGRGNFPDRFSARQFPNYSSELNVNALLLGDSALYLCASSLAAVSYEQYFGPGTRLTVT.

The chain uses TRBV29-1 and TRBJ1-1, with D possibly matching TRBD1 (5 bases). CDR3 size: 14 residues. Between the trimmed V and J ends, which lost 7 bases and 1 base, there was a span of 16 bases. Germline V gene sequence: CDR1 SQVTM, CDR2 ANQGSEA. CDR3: CSATTQEQNTEAFF. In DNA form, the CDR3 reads TGCAGCGCCACCACACAGGAACAGAACACTGAAGCTTTCTTT.

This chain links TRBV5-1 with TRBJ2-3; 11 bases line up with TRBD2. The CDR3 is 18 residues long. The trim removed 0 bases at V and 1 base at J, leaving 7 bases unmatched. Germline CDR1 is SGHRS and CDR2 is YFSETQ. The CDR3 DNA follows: TGCGCCAGCAGCTTGGCGTCTAGCGGGAGGTTAGGCACAGATACGCAGTATTTT. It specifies CASSLASSGRLGTDTQYF.

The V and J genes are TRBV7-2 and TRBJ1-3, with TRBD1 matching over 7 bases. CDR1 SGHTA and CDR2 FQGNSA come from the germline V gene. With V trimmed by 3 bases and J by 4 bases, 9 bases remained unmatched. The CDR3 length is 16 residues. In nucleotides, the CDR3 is TGTGCCAGCAGCTTCACCCCAGCAGGGGGGGGAAACACCATATATTTT. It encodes CASSFTPAGGGNTIYF.

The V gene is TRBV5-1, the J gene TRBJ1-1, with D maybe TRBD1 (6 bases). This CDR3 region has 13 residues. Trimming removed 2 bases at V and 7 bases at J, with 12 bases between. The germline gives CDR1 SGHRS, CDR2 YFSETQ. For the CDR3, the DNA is TGCGCCAGCAGCTTTGGGACATCTGGTGAAGCTTTCTTT. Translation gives CASSFGTSGEAFF. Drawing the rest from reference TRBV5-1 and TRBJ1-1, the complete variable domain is KAGVTQTPRYLIKTRGQQVTLSCSPISGHRSVSWYQQTPGQGLQFLFEYFSETQRNKGNFPGRFSGRQFSNSRSEMNVSTLELGDSALYLCASSFGTSGEAFFGQGTRLTVV.

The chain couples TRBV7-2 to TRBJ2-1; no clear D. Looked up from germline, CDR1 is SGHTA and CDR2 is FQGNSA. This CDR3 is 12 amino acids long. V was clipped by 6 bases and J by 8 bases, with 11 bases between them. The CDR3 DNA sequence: TGTGCCAGCAGATTAAGTCGGGATGAGCAGTTCTTC. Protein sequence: CASRLSRDEQFF.

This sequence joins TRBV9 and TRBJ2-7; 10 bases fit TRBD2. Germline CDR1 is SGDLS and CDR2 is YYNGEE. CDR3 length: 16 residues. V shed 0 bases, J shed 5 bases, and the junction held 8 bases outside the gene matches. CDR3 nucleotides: TGTGCCAGCAGCGTAGCTACAACTAGCGGGGTCCACGAGCAGTACTTC. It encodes CASSVATTSGVHEQYF.

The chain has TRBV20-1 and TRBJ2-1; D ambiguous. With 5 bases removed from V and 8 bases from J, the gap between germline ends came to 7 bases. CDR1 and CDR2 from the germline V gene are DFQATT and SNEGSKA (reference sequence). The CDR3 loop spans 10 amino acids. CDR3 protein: CSAFGDEQFF. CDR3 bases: TGCAGTGCTTTCGGTGATGAGCAGTTCTTC.

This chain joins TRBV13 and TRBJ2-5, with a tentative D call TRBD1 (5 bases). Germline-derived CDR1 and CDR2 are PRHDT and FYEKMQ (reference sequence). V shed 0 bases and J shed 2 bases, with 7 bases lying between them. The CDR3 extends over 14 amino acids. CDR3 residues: CASSLGGEQETQYF. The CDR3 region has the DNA TGTGCCAGCAGCTTAGGAGGGGAACAAGAGACCCAGTACTTC.

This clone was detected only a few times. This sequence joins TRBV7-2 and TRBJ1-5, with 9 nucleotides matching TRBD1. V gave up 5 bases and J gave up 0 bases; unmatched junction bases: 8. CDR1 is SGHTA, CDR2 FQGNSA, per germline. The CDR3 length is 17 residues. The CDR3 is CASSRRTGAYSNQPQHF. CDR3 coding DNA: TGTGCCAGCAGCCGCCGGACAGGGGCTTATAGCAATCAGCCCCAGCATTTT.

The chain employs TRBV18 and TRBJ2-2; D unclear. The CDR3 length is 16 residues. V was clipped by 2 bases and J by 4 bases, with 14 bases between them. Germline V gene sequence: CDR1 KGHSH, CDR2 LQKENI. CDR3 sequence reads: CASSPVGPTGTGELFF. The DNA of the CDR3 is TGTGCCAGCTCACCAGTCGGCCCGACGGGCACCGGGGAGCTGTTTTTT.

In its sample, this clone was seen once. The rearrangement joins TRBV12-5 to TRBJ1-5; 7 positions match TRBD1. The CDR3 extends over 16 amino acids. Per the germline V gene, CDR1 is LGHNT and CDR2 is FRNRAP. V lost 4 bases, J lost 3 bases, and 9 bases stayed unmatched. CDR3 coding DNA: TGTGCTAGTGGTTCCCCGGCCGACAGGGTCAATCAGCCCCAGCATTTT. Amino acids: CASGSPADRVNQPQHF.

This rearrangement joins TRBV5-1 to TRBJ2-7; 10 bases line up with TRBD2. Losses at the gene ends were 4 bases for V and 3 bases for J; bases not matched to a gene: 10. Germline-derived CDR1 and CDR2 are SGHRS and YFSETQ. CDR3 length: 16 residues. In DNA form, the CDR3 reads TGCGCCAGCAGCCTAACAAGCGGGAGGGCCGGCTACGAGCAGTACTTC. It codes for CASSLTSGRAGYEQYF. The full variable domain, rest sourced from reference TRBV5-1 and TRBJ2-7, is KAGVTQTPRYLIKTRGQQVTLSCSPISGHRSVSWYQQTPGQGLQFLFEYFSETQRNKGNFPGRFSGRQFSNSRSEMNVSTLELGDSALYLCASSLTSGRAGYEQYFGPGTRLTVT.

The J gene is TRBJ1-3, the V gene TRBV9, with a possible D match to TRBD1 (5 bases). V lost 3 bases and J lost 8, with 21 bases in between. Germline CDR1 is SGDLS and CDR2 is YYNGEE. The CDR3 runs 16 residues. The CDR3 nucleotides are TGTGCCAGCAGCGCGAGGAGGAGGGACCTCGGAGACACCATATATTTT. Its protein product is CASSARRRDLGDTIYF. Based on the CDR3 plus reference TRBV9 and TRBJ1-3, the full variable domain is DSGVTQTPKHLITATGQRVTLRCSPRSGDLSVYWYQQSLDQGLQFLIQYYNGEERAKGNILERFSAQQFPDLHSELNLSSLELGDSALYFCASSARRRDLGDTIYFGEGSWLTVV.

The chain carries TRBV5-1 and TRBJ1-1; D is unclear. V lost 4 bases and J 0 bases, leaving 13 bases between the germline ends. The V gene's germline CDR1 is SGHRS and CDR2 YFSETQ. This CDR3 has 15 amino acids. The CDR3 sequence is CASSRAGMMNTEAFF. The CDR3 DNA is TGCGCCAGCAGCCGAGCAGGCATGATGAACACTGAAGCTTTCTTT. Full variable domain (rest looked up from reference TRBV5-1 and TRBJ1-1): KAGVTQTPRYLIKTRGQQVTLSCSPISGHRSVSWYQQTPGQGLQFLFEYFSETQRNKGNFPGRFSGRQFSNSRSEMNVSTLELGDSALYLCASSRAGMMNTEAFFGQGTRLTVV.

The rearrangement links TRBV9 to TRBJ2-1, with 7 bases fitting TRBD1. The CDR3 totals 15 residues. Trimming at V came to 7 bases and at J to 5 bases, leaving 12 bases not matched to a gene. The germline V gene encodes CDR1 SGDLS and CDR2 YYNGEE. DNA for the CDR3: TGTGCCAGCGGACCATGGACAGGTGTAGACAATGAGCAGTTCTTC. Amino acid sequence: CASGPWTGVDNEQFF.

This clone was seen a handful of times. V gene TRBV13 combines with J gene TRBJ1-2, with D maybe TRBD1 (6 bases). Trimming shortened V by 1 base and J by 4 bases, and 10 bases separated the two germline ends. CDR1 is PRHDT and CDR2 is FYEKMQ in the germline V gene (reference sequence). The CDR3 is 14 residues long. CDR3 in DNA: TGTGCCAGCAGCTTAGAGGACAGTTCCTATGGCTACACCTTC. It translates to CASSLEDSSYGYTF.

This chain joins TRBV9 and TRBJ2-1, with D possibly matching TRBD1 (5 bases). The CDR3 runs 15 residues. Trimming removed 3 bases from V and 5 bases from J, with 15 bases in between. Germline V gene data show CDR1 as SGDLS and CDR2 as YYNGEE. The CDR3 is CASSGRADNNNEQFF. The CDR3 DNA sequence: TGTGCCAGCAGCGGACGGGCGGACAACAACAATGAGCAGTTCTTC.